The clone carrying this TCR beta chain was seen ten or more times. What it binds is not known. The record originates from a study of T cell repertoires in cytomegalovirus infection. Study background: Indications came from public TCR beta signatures; they pointed to CMV infection and to a matching HLA type.

Study-wide results and limits: Accumulated public TCR beta family frequency recognized individuals carrying CMV together with the relevant HLA. Within the response measured ex vivo, HLA-C-restricted CMV-specific TCR beta clonotypes were dominant.

Each CDR3 protein gets one entry after TCRdb re-called the reads with MiXCR. The sample lists roughly 280,000 distinct CDR3 sequences, approximately 10% occurring once. The V end was cut by 9 bases, the J end by 0 bases, with 9 bases between. This CDR3 has 13 amino acids. CDR1 and CDR2 from the germline V gene are SGHTA and FQGNSA. Specimen: PBMCs. The receptor comes from a human donor in good health (CMV status not recorded). Some clones in this sample may be carry-over from other donors' samples. The genes are TRBV7-2 and TRBJ1-3; no firm D call. Written as DNA, the CDR3 is TGTGCCAGTACGAGCGCCTCTGGAAACACCATATATTTT. It yields the protein CASTSASGNTIYF.